This record concerns one T cell receptor (beta chain) sequence. CDR1 is MNHNY and CDR2 is SVGAGI in the germline V gene (reference sequence). The V end lost 5 bases, the J end lost 5 bases, and 21 bases lay between the germline ends. The CDR3 contains 16 residues. The data derive from a study of a mutant IDH1 vaccine in newly diagnosed glioma. This table comes from immunoSEQ multiplex PCR, and its TCRdb copy is limited to in-frame clones, with some not included. The sample includes some 70,000 clones, more than 65% of them seen just once. Stated time point: baseline, week 1 (first vaccination visit). Documented treatment: pre-vaccination baseline after standard-of-care therapy.

The receptor's source is a man aged 45-65 years with glioma. The chain uses TRBV6-6 and TRBJ1-1; tentatively, D is TRBD1 (5 bases). The sequenced sample was PBMCs, obtained from a glioma patient treated with radiotherapy, temozolomide or both. CDR3 bases: TGTGCCAGCAGTACCCCCAGTGCAGGGAAGGGGACTGAAGCTTTCTTT. Translated, it gives CASSTPSAGKGTEAFF.